One and the same sample provided the 28 T cell receptor beta chains below, sequenced in a study of cytomegalovirus exposure and HLA in healthy donors. 60 Vbeta and 13 Jbeta primers were used in PCR. Here immunoSEQ multiplex PCR was the method, and the copy in TCRdb shows in-frame clones only, minus some. The sample lists about 110,000 clones, 73% occurring once. Specimen: PBMCs. Receptor source: a man aged 40-55 years in good health and CMV-seronegative.

This clone has more than one count but fewer than ten. The chain uses TRBV25-1 and TRBJ2-2, with D possibly matching TRBD1 (6 bases). Trimming removed 2 bases from V and 7 bases from J, with 8 bases in between. The CDR3 consists of 13 residues. Looked up from germline, CDR1 is MGHDK and CDR2 is SYGVNS. In DNA form, the CDR3 reads TGTGCCAGCAGTGAAACAGGGTTCGGGGAGCTGTTTTTT. This translates into CASSETGFGELFF.

The rearrangement links TRBV4-3 to TRBJ1-2; TRBD1 matches 7 bases. V dropped 0 bases and J dropped 5; count of bases not matched to a gene: 6. The CDR3 has 15 amino acids. CDR1 is LGHNA, CDR2 YSLEER, per germline. The CDR3 DNA follows: TGCGCCAGCAGCCAAGATTACGGGACAGCTTATGGCTACACCTTC. Protein: CASSQDYGTAYGYTF.

This clone came up a few times. The chain joins TRBV4-1 to TRBJ1-5; 7 bases are a match to TRBD1. V was clipped by 0 bases and J by 0 bases; unmatched bases: 11. Germline CDR1 is MGHRA and CDR2 is YSYEKL. The length of the CDR3 is 19 residues. The CDR3 loop is CASSQDFLRDRISNQPQHF. The DNA for the CDR3 is TGCGCCAGCAGCCAAGATTTCCTCCGGGACAGAATTAGCAATCAGCCCCAGCATTTT.

Comment on this clone: One junction end disagrees with the germline gene, perhaps due to a read error. V gene TRBV18 combines with J gene TRBJ1-1, with 9 bases aligning to TRBD1. Germline V gene sequence: CDR1 KGHSH, CDR2 LQKENI. This CDR3 has 16 amino acids. The CDR3 loop is CASSPQGARVYTEAFF. As DNA, the CDR3 is TGTGCCAGCTCTCCACAGGGGGCGCGAGTATACACTGAAGCTTTCTTT.

V and J are TRBV6-5 and TRBJ1-2; D is ambiguous. V lost 8 bases, J lost 2 bases, and 12 bases lay in between. The CDR3 is made up of 13 amino acids. The germline gives CDR1 MNHEY, CDR2 SVGAGI. The CDR3 nucleotides are TGTGCCAGCGGTCGGGAAGCCAACTATGGCTACACCTTC. Its translation: CASGREANYGYTF.

The rearrangement uses TRBV5-4 and TRBJ2-1, with D tentatively TRBD2 (6 bases). The CDR3 runs to 15 residues. CDR1 SGHNT and CDR2 YYREEE come from the germline V gene (reference sequence). V was shortened by 4 bases and J by 5 bases, with 16 bases between the two germline ends. CDR3: CASSLGTRENNEQFF. The CDR3 bases are TGTGCCAGCAGCCTCGGCACCCGGGAGAACAATGAGCAGTTCTTC.

The genes are TRBV27 and TRBJ2-7; D is unclear. Germline V gene sequence: CDR1 MNHEY, CDR2 SMNVEV (reference sequence). V lost 6 bases and J 0 bases, leaving 12 bases between the germline ends. The CDR3 runs to 14 residues. The CDR3 region has the DNA TGTGCCAGCAGCCTTTCAGCGATCTCCTACGAGCAGTACTTC. It codes for CASSLSAISYEQYF.

V usage is TRBV5-4 and J usage is TRBJ2-7; D is undetermined. The CDR3 length is 12 residues. Trimming took off 3 bases at V and 2 bases at J, with 6 bases between the two ends. CDR1 and CDR2 (germline): SGHNT, YYREEE (reference sequence). CDR3 bases: TGTGCCAGCAGCTCACGAGCCTACGAGCAGTACTTC. It is translated as CASSSRAYEQYF.

The chain employs TRBV2 and TRBJ1-3; 9 nucleotides match TRBD1. Trimming cost V 4 bases and J 0 bases; bases outside gene matches: 7. Germline CDR1 and CDR2: SNHLY and FYNNEI. This CDR3 region has 17 residues. CDR3 DNA: TGTGCCAGCAGTGTGTTTGGGACAGGGAGCTCTGGAAACACCATATATTTT. This translates into CASSVFGTGSSGNTIYF.

This clone was detected only a few times. The rearrangement uses TRBV25-1 and TRBJ1-6, with no clear D. Germline CDR1 and CDR2: MGHDK and SYGVNS. Deletions cut 8 bases from V and 4 bases from J, with 18 bases between. The CDR3 is 16 amino acids. The CDR3 is CASQELSSPYNSPLHF. The CDR3 bases are TGTGCCAGCCAAGAGCTTTCTTCCCCTTATAATTCACCCCTCCACTTT.

The rearrangement links TRBV7-9 to TRBJ1-1; TRBD1 matches at 9 bases. Germline CDR1 reads SEHNR; CDR2 reads FQNEAQ (reference sequence). Trimming at V came to 5 bases and at J to 4 bases, leaving 8 bases not matched to a gene. The CDR3 spans 15 residues. The CDR3 DNA sequence: TGTGCCAGCAGCGTAGGAGGACAGGGGCCCACTGAAGCTTTCTTT. Translating it yields CASSVGGQGPTEAFF. Full variable domain (missing parts from reference TRBV7-9 and TRBJ1-1): DTGVSQNPRHKITKRGQNVTFRCDPISEHNRLYWYRQTLGQGPEFLTYFQNEAQLEKSRLLSDRFSAERPKGSFSTLEIQRTEQGDSAMYLCASSVGGQGPTEAFFGQGTRLTVV.

CDR3 in DNA: TGTGCCAGCAGCCTCAGGGGGACAGGGGTTCCGTCCGAGCAGTACTTC. This codes for CASSLRGTGVPSEQYF. This rearrangement joins TRBV7-8 to TRBJ2-7, with 10 bases aligning to TRBD1. CDR1 is SGHVS and CDR2 is FQNEAQ in the germline V gene. The CDR3 length is 16 residues. V shed 5 bases, J shed 6 bases, and the junction held 13 bases outside the gene matches.

The chain is built from TRBV29-1 and TRBJ1-2, with 7 bases fitting TRBD1. The CDR3 has 13 residues. Looked up from germline, CDR1 is SQVTM and CDR2 is ANQGSEA. J gave up 8 bases and V 6 bases, and 12 bases lay outside the gene matches. DNA for the CDR3: TGCAGCGTACCGACAGGGACCGGAGGAGGCTACACCTTC. As protein: CSVPTGTGGGYTF.

A remark on this clone: The same CDR3 is also encoded by other DNA sequences in this sample. The V gene is TRBV9, the J gene TRBJ2-3, with TRBD2 matching over 11 bases. The CDR3 is 16 amino acids. Germline CDR1 reads SGDLS; CDR2 reads YYNGEE. V shed 2 bases and J 4 bases; nucleotides not matched to a gene: 6. CDR3 region: CASSVVIAGGADTQYF. For the CDR3, the DNA is TGTGCCAGCAGCGTGGTTATAGCGGGGGGGGCAGATACGCAGTATTTT.

This chain uses TRBV19 with TRBJ2-5; D gene ambiguous. V was trimmed by 6 bases and J by 0 bases, leaving 8 bases between them. The germline CDR1 and CDR2 sequences are LNHDA and SQIVND (reference sequence). This CDR3 region has 13 residues. CDR3 sequence reads: CASSEAYQETQYF. The CDR3 region has the DNA TGTGCCAGTAGCGAGGCTTACCAAGAGACCCAGTACTTC.

The chain carries TRBV4-3 and TRBJ1-6, with 8 nucleotides matching TRBD1. This CDR3 spans 17 amino acids. With 1 base clipped from V and 4 bases from J, the junction kept 6 bases outside the gene matches. In germline, CDR1 is LGHNA, CDR2 YSLEER. CDR3 DNA sequence: TGCGCCAGCAGCCAAGTCGCGGACAGGGCTTATAATTCACCCCTCCACTTT. Protein: CASSQVADRAYNSPLHF.

The chain combines TRBV19 with TRBJ2-3; weak D call: TRBD1 (6 bases). The V gene's germline CDR1 is LNHDA and CDR2 SQIVND (reference sequence). V shed 4 bases and J shed 4 bases, with 15 bases lying between them. This CDR3 has 15 residues. The CDR3 is CASSTQGGDSDTQYF. CDR3 bases: TGTGCCAGTAGTACCCAAGGGGGAGATTCAGATACGCAGTATTTT.

The rearrangement uses TRBV29-1 and TRBJ1-1; tentative D call: TRBD1 (6 bases). The ends were cut back, 7 bases at V and 11 bases at J, with 17 bases in the middle. The CDR3 has 11 residues. CDR1 and CDR2 from the germline V gene are SQVTM and ANQGSEA. The CDR3 reads CSAGPQGTAFF. The CDR3 DNA reads as TGCAGCGCCGGACCACAGGGTACGGCTTTCTTT. Complete variable domain (other parts from reference TRBV29-1 and TRBJ1-1): SAVISQKPSRDICQRGTSLTIQCQVDSQVTMMFWYRQQPGQSLTLIATANQGSEATYESGFVIDKFPISRPNLTFSTLTVSNMSPEDSSIYLCSAGPQGTAFFGQGTRLTVV.

J is TRBJ2-7 and V is TRBV28; 7 positions agree with TRBD2. Losses at the gene ends were 4 bases for V and 6 bases for J; bases not matched to a gene: 12. The germline V gene encodes CDR1 MDHEN and CDR2 SYDVKM. This CDR3 region has 15 residues. CDR3 in amino acids: CASSSSTGGWGEQYF. In DNA form, the CDR3 reads TGTGCCAGCAGTTCCTCGACGGGGGGATGGGGCGAGCAGTACTTC. Full variable domain (missing parts from reference TRBV28 and TRBJ2-7): DVKVTQSSRYLVKRTGEKVFLECVQDMDHENMFWYRQDPGLGLRLIYFSYDVKMKEKGDIPEGYSVSREKKERFSLILESASTNQTSMYLCASSSSTGGWGEQYFGPGTRLTVT.

The chain has TRBV4-3 and TRBJ2-3, with D possibly matching TRBD2 (5 bases). The CDR3 is made up of 17 amino acids. Germline V gene lookup returns CDR1 LGHNA and CDR2 YSLEER. The V gene lost 1 base and the J gene lost 0 bases, with 14 bases spanning the gap. As DNA, the CDR3 is TGCGCCAGCAGCCAAGCACCGGGGTCCCCCAGCACAGATACGCAGTATTTT. Translated: CASSQAPGSPSTDTQYF.

The genes are TRBV28 and TRBJ1-2; 7 bases map to TRBD1. The CDR3 loop spans 16 amino acids. The trim removed 5 bases at V and 2 bases at J, leaving 11 bases unmatched. Germline V gives CDR1 MDHEN, CDR2 SYDVKM. The CDR3: CASSPPAGRGNYGYTF. DNA of the CDR3: TGTGCCAGCAGTCCCCCGGCGGGCAGGGGGAACTATGGCTACACCTTC.

The chain combines TRBV13 with TRBJ2-2; the D gene is possibly TRBD2 (5 bases). Trimming pared 1 base from V and 5 bases from J, leaving 5 bases between. The CDR3 has 13 amino acids. Germline V gives CDR1 PRHDT, CDR2 FYEKMQ (reference sequence). The CDR3 here is CASSLAGTGELFF. The DNA of the CDR3 is TGTGCCAGCAGCTTAGCGGGAACCGGGGAGCTGTTTTTT.

This chain uses TRBV27 with TRBJ2-6; tentatively, D is TRBD1 (6 bases). Germline V gene data show CDR1 as MNHEY and CDR2 as SMNVEV (reference sequence). This CDR3 contains 15 residues. V was trimmed by 6 bases and J by 6 bases, leaving 15 bases between them. The CDR3 coding sequence is TGTGCCAGCAGCCCCTACGGACAGTTGGCCAACGTCCTGACTTTC. This gives the protein CASSPYGQLANVLTF.

The chain is built from TRBV19 and TRBJ2-3, with 9 bases identical to TRBD1. The V segment lost 10 bases and the J segment 6 bases; nucleotides outside the gene matches: 11. Germline loops: CDR1 LNHDA, CDR2 SQIVND (reference sequence). This CDR3 comprises 14 residues. The CDR3 DNA follows: TGTGCCACTTCCTCCGGGACAGGGCTGGATACGCAGTATTTT. The encoded protein is CATSSGTGLDTQYF.

This clone came up a few times. The genes are TRBV6-4 and TRBJ2-3, with D perhaps matching TRBD2 (5 bases). The V end was cut by 0 bases, the J end by 1 base, with 11 bases between. Germline V gene data show CDR1 as MRHNA and CDR2 as SNTAGT. The CDR3 is 16 amino acids. CDR3 sequence (DNA): TGTGCCAGCAGTGACTCGATTGGGCGGGGCACAGATACGCAGTATTTT. It is translated as CASSDSIGRGTDTQYF.

The chain combines TRBV29-1 with TRBJ2-7; maybe TRBD2 (6 bases). In germline, CDR1 is SQVTM, CDR2 ANQGSEA. The CDR3 totals 11 residues. Trimming left V 3 bases short and J 3 bases short, with 6 bases between. The DNA for the CDR3 is TGCAGCGTTGAGGAGGGCTACGAGCAGTACTTC. Its protein product is CSVEEGYEQYF.

V usage is TRBV27 and J usage is TRBJ1-1; TRBD1 matches 8 bases. Germline V gene data show CDR1 as MNHEY and CDR2 as SMNVEV (reference sequence). There are 16 residues in the CDR3. Germline trimming cut 5 bases from V and 5 bases from J; bases unmatched to any gene: 13. CDR3 protein: CASSPLTTGGGTEAFF. The CDR3 nucleotides are TGTGCCAGCAGTCCTCTCACTACAGGGGGGGGGACTGAAGCTTTCTTT.

This clone was counted a single time. The chain employs TRBV7-3 and TRBJ1-1, with 8 bases lining up with TRBD1. This CDR3 has 19 residues. V was clipped by 2 bases and J by 0 bases; unmatched bases: 14. Germline loops: CDR1 SGHTA, CDR2 FQGTGA. The CDR3 here is CASSLGPLAGGTMNTEAFF. As DNA, the CDR3 is TGTGCCAGCAGCTTAGGCCCCCTAGCAGGGGGCACGATGAACACTGAAGCTTTCTTT. Filled out from reference TRBV7-3 and TRBJ1-1, the complete variable domain reads GAGVSQTPSNKVTEKGKYVELRCDPISGHTALYWYRQSLGQGPEFLIYFQGTGAADDSGLPNDRFFAVRPEGSVSTLKIQRTERGDSAVYLCASSLGPLAGGTMNTEAFFGQGTRLTVV.